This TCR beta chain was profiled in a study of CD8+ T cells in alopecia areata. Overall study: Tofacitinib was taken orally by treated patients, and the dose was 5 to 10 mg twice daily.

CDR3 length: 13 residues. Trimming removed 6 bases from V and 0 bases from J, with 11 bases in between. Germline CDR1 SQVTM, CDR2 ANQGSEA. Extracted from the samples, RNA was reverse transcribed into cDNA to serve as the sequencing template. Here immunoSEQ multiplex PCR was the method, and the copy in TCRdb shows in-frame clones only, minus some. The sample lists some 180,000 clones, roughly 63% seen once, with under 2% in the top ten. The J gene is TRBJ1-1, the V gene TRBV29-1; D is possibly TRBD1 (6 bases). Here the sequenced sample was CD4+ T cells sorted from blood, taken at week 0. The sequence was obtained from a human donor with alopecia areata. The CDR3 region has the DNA TGCAGCGTCTTCGGACAGCTGAACACTGAAGCTTTCTTT. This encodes CSVFGQLNTEAFF.